The source of this T cell receptor beta chain is a study of beta chain features in type 1 diabetes. Study details: Examined across all samples were some 99 million sorted cells. The study, taken as a whole, reports: All four CD4+ subsets of Type 1 diabetes patients contained TCRB CDR3s that were moderately but significantly shorter.

Turning to this clone: The target antigen is unknown.

All of the sorted populations showed purity greater than 98%. Germline lookup yields CDR1 MDHEN and CDR2 SYDVKM. The CDR3 has 14 amino acids. The V gene lost 3 bases and the J gene lost 2 bases, with 10 bases spanning the gap. As every portion of the isolated RNA was reverse transcribed, the sequencing read expressed TCRB transcripts. Profiled with immunoSEQ multiplex PCR; TCRdb holds only in-frame clones, not every one. The table includes about 660,000 clones, 11% to 15% detected once. The sequence came from a man aged 18 to 29 with type 1 diabetes. J is TRBJ2-5 and V is TRBV28, with D uncertain. Sequencing was carried out using naive CD4+ T cells from blood. The CDR3 reads CASSLTPRQETQYF. CDR3 bases: TGTGCCAGCAGTTTGACTCCACGTCAAGAGACCCAGTACTTC. Full variable domain (missing parts from reference TRBV28 and TRBJ2-5): DVKVTQSSRYLVKRTGEKVFLECVQDMDHENMFWYRQDPGLGLRLIYFSYDVKMKEKGDIPEGYSVSREKKERFSLILESASTNQTSMYLCASSLTPRQETQYFGPGTRLLVL.